Described below is a single T cell receptor (beta chain) sequence and its context. This CDR3 spans 14 amino acids. The V gene lost 5 bases and the J gene lost 6 bases, with 11 bases spanning the gap. Germline lookup yields CDR1 SGHAT and CDR2 FQDESV (reference sequence). This sample is drawn from a study of blood T cell repertoires in COVID-19. Background on the study: Samples came from the United States, Italy and Spain, spanning acute and convalescent COVID-19. Sample material is recorded as cDNA or gDNA derived from T cells, B-cell-depleted T cells, or PBMCs.

Original methodology: Nucleated cell counts were estimated from reference gene primer amplification. The data were produced by immunoSEQ multiplex PCR, yet TCRdb's version contains in-frame clones alone and is incomplete. That table is the source of V, J and clone size, and D and trimming were worked out from the DNA. The data show 230,000 or so clones, roughly 87% seen once. The sequence derives from a man aged 35 to 55 with active or convalescent COVID-19. The sequenced sample consisted of peripheral blood. This chain links TRBV11-1 with TRBJ1-6, with D perhaps TRBD1 (6 bases). CDR3 protein: CASSVGQSNSPLHF. The CDR3 DNA follows: TGTGCCAGCAGCGTCGGACAGTCTAATTCACCCCTCCACTTT.